This note documents a single TCR beta chain sequence. Its antigen is as yet unknown. A deep-level run was used for the assay. Unsorted PBMC replicate PCRs drew on around 280 ng DNA, representing tens of thousands of T cell genomes. Assay: immunoSEQ multiplex PCR; the TCRdb copy retains only in-frame clones and omits some. This table holds about 560,000 clones, roughly four fifths found once. This specimen comes from a study of shared clonotypes between healthy human individuals. General study results and limits: Enrolling few donors narrowed the genetic and exposure-history diversity that was represented.

Germline CDR1 is SGHNT and CDR2 is YYREEE (reference sequence). The CDR3 is made up of 15 amino acids. Losses at the gene ends were 4 bases for V and 3 bases for J; bases not matched to a gene: 4. The sample comprised PBMCs. This receptor was taken from a woman in her thirties or forties in good health. Some clones in this sample may be carry-over from other donors' samples. The V call is TRBV5-4, the J call TRBJ2-2, with 9 bases that match TRBD2. For the CDR3, the DNA is TGTGCCAGCAGCGCGGGACTAGCTGACACCGGGGAGCTGTTTTTT. It encodes CASSAGLADTGELFF.